This T cell receptor (beta chain) came from a study of neurological immune-mediated disorders. TCRdb re-called the 5' RACE reads with MiXCR, one entry per CDR3 protein. The sample lists about 50,000 distinct CDR3 sequences; around a tenth were seen once. V gave up 3 bases and J gave up 5 bases; unmatched junction bases: 4. Germline CDR1 reads SGHDT; CDR2 reads YYEEEE. CDR3 size: 14 residues. This clonotype was counted ten times or more. The chain joins TRBV5-6 to TRBJ1-2; 10 bases line up with TRBD1. What was sequenced was PBMCs. The receptor's source is a woman aged 40 to 50 with HTLV-1-associated myelopathy (HAM/TSP). Here the CDR3 DNA reads TGTGCCAGCAGCTACGGGACAGGGGTTTATGGCTACACCTTC. Its translation is CASSYGTGVYGYTF.